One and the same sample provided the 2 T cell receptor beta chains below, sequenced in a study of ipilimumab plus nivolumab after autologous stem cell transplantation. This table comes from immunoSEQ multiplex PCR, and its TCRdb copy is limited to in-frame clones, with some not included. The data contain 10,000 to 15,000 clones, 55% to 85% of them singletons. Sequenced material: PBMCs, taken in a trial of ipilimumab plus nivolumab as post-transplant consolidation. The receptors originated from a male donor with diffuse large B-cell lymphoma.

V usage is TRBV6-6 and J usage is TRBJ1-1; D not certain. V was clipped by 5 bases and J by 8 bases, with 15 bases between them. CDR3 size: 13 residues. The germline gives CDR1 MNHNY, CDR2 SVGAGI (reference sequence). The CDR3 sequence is CASSGHIYPEAFF. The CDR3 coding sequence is TGTGCCAGCAGTGGTCACATATATCCCGAAGCTTTCTTT.

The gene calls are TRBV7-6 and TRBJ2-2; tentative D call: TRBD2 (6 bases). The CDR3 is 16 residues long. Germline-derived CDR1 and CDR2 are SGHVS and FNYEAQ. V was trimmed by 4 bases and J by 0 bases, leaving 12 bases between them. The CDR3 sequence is CASSSQGGANTGELFF. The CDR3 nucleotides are TGTGCCAGCAGCTCCCAAGGAGGGGCGAACACCGGGGAGCTGTTTTTT.